The 6 T cell receptor beta chains reported below all come from one sample, sequenced in a study of human T cells and chemical hapten exposure. Sample time point: pre-sensitization, week 0. The treatment denotes: therapeutic diphenylcyclopropenone sensitization with weekly scalp DPC. TCRdb recomputed calls from the RACE reads with MiXCR, one row per CDR3 protein. The sample lists more than 250,000 distinct CDR3 sequences; over 7.5% were seen once. This specimen was whole blood, taken in connection with sensitization to the hapten diphenylcyclopropenone (DPC). These receptors were collected from a young man with alopecia areata. Some clones in this sample may be carry-over from other donors' samples.

This clonotype was seen ten or more times. J is TRBJ1-2 and V is TRBV7-9; the match to TRBD1 covers 7 bases. The CDR3 consists of 14 residues. Germline V gives CDR1 SEHNR, CDR2 FQNEAQ (reference sequence). The trim removed 5 bases at V and 5 bases at J, leaving 8 bases unmatched. CDR3 sequence (DNA): TGTGCCAGCAGCGCTACCACAGGGGTTTATGGCTACACCTTC. Its translation is CASSATTGVYGYTF.

The table lists this clonotype with a count of one. The chain is built from TRBV11-2 and TRBJ1-1; no reliable D call. The CDR3 runs 15 residues. Germline V gives CDR1 SGHAT, CDR2 FQNNGV. V shed 2 bases and J shed 2 bases, with 12 bases lying between them. CDR3 residues: CASSLPAWSNTEAFF. The DNA of the CDR3 is TGTGCCAGCAGCTTACCCGCTTGGAGTAACACTGAAGCTTTCTTT. The whole variable domain, filled in from reference TRBV11-2 and TRBJ1-1, reads EAGVAQSPRYKIIEKRQSVAFWCNPISGHATLYWYQQILGQGPKLLIQFQNNGVVDDSQLPKDRFSAERLKGVDSTLKIQPAKLEDSAVYLCASSLPAWSNTEAFFGQGTRLTVV.

Many counts were recorded for this clonotype. V and J are TRBV4-1 and TRBJ2-1, with TRBD1 matching over 7 bases. V trimming: 3 bases; J trimming: 5 bases; junction bases outside the gene matches: 7. This CDR3 comprises 15 residues. Germline V gives CDR1 MGHRA, CDR2 YSYEKL. As DNA, the CDR3 is TGCGCCAGCAGCCAGTACGACAGGGTCCACAATGAGCAGTTCTTC. Its translation: CASSQYDRVHNEQFF.

This chain links TRBV7-9 with TRBJ1-6; the D is unclear. The CDR3 has 16 amino acids. Looked up from germline, CDR1 is SEHNR and CDR2 is FQNEAQ (reference sequence). V shed 4 bases and J shed 10 bases, with 20 bases lying between them. CDR3 loop: CASSSAINGPRSPLHF. CDR3 in DNA: TGTGCCAGCAGCTCCGCGATCAATGGACCTAGGTCACCCCTCCACTTT. The whole variable domain, remainder taken from reference TRBV7-9 and TRBJ1-6, is DTGVSQNPRHKITKRGQNVTFRCDPISEHNRLYWYRQTLGQGPEFLTYFQNEAQLEKSRLLSDRFSAERPKGSFSTLEIQRTEQGDSAMYLCASSSAINGPRSPLHFGNGTRLTVT.

There are many counts of this clonotype. V usage is TRBV5-1 and J usage is TRBJ1-1; D unclear. Germline V gives CDR1 SGHRS, CDR2 YFSETQ. This CDR3 comprises 14 residues. Trimming removed 0 bases from V and 0 bases from J, with 6 bases in between. The CDR3 DNA follows: TGCGCCAGCAGCTTGGGACCTATGAACACTGAAGCTTTCTTT. This sequence encodes CASSLGPMNTEAFF.

This clonotype turned up a few times. The V gene is TRBV5-1, the J gene TRBJ1-5, with 8 bases lining up with TRBD1. CDR3 length: 16 amino acids. The V gene's germline CDR1 is SGHRS and CDR2 YFSETQ. V dropped 0 bases and J dropped 0; count of bases not matched to a gene: 2. The CDR3 loop reads CASSLDRGDSNQPQHF. As DNA, the CDR3 is TGCGCCAGCAGCTTGGACAGGGGGGATAGCAATCAGCCCCAGCATTTT.